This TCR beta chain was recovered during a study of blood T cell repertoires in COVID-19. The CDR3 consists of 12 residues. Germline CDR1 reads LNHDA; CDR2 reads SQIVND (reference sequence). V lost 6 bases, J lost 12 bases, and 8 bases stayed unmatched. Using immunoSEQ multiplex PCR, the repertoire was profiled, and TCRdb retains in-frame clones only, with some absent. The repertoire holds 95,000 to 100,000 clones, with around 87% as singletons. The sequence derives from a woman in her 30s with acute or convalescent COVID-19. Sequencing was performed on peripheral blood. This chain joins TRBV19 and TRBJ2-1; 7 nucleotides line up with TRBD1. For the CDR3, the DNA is TGTGCCAGTAGAGAGGGGGCTAGTGCGCAGTTCTTC. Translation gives CASREGASAQFF.